The clone carrying this TCR beta chain was counted a few times. Its antigen is unknown. Investigators amplified TCR beta CDR3 regions from RNA transcripts. HTBI primers served in a first-round RT-PCR, which a second-round multiplex PCR followed. One entry per CDR3 protein results from TCRdb running MiXCR on the multiplex PCR reads. The data show around 400,000 distinct CDR3 sequences, 18% seen once. Moderate-to-severe activity, CAS ≥3, NOSPECS ≥4 and duration under 3 months were recorded for donors with ophthalmopathy. V was shortened by 7 bases and J by 0 bases, with 21 bases between the two germline ends. This CDR3 has 17 residues. This record comes from a study of Graves' ophthalmopathy and Graves' hyperthyroidism. Study-wide background: Blood was drawn at initial diagnosis, before any treatment.

Broader study findings: Ophthalmopathy was separated from stable hyperthyroidism by a 13-signature model with 87.88% sensitivity and around 81% specificity. Detected in blood as well were most expanded thyroid clonotypes with frequency above 0.001.

The sequenced material came from peripheral blood. This TCR was sampled from a woman aged 18-29 years with Graves' ophthalmopathy. The chain links TRBV12-3 or TRBV12-4 to TRBJ1-2; possibly TRBD1 for D (6 bases). DNA for the CDR3: TGTGCCAGCATGAGCAGAGGGACAATCGGTACTAACTATGGCTACACCTTC. Translated, it gives CASMSRGTIGTNYGYTF.